This T cell receptor beta chain was sequenced for a study of patients and donors after allogeneic stem cell transplantation (TCRdb year 2020). The library was prepared using RT-PCR. Reads for this sample came from a NextSeq 550. TCRdb's own reprocessing of the public reads used fastp at Q25 and MiXCR and kept productive beta chains. Each record represents a unique CDR3 protein, reported with the most common genes and DNA among its rows. In all, the sample holds about a million distinct CDR3 sequences, and approximately 18% of those were seen once. Of the sample, around 6% is held by the ten largest clones. The sample holds a few counts of this clonotype. Its antigen has not been determined. No clone much larger than this one lies a single base away; base qualities are absent. Sequences were obtained from blood, either unsorted or a sorted T cell fraction (not recorded which). The origin of this receptor is a human donor who was either an allogeneic HSCT recipient or a stem cell or donor lymphocyte infusion donor (not recorded which). It is not recorded whose cells these are; they may come from a transplant donor.

For the CDR3, the sequence is CAISESGETGPLYGYTF. Read as DNA, the sequence is TGTGCCATCAGTGAGTCTGGCGAGACAGGACCTCTCTATGGCTACACCTTC. In this chain, TRBV10-3 is recombined with TRBJ1-2; TRBD1 is possibly the D segment (6 matching bases). V is clipped by 0 bases and J by 4 bases, and the sequence between their germline boundaries is 18 bases long. The CDR1 and CDR2 encoded by the germline V gene are ENHRY and SYGVKD. The CDR3 has 17 amino acids, counting the end cysteine and phenylalanine. Of all the DNA, just the CDR3 is kept, 51 bases in frame from base 1.